This TCR beta chain came from a study of cytomegalovirus exposure and HLA in healthy donors. The PCR had 60 Vbeta and 13 Jbeta primers. This table comes from immunoSEQ multiplex PCR, and its TCRdb copy is limited to in-frame clones, with some not included. The data hold 100,000 to 150,000 clones, with about 80% observed a single time. Germline V gives CDR1 SNHLY, CDR2 FYNNEI. After removal of 4 bases from V and 2 bases from J, the junction contained 5 bases not matched to a gene. CDR3 length: 14 amino acids. This clone was seen a handful of times. The chain couples TRBV2 to TRBJ2-7, with TRBD1 matching 7 bases. Sequencing input: PBMCs. This receptor was identified in a middle-aged man in good health and CMV-seronegative. In nucleotides, the CDR3 is TGTGCCAGCAGTGCACAGGGGTTCCCCTACGAGCAGTACTTC. Protein sequence: CASSAQGFPYEQYF. The variable domain in full, completed from reference TRBV2 and TRBJ2-7, reads EPEVTQTPSHQVTQMGQEVILRCVPISNHLYFYWYRQILGQKVEFLVSFYNNEISEKSEIFDDQFSVERPDGSNFTLKIRSTKLEDSAMYFCASSAQGFPYEQYFGPGTRLTVT.